This record looks at one T cell receptor (beta chain) sequence and its context. Its antigen is undetermined. TCRdb processed the RT-PCR reads anew with MiXCR; each CDR3 protein has one entry. The repertoire has a few hundred thousand distinct CDR3 sequences, 22% of them found once; the top ten carry about 9.4%. The CDR3 contains 16 residues. V lost 0 bases to trimming and J lost 4 bases, with 15 bases between them. The data were obtained in a study of response to subunit inactivated influenza vaccine. Study conclusions and caveats: The study's authors posited that every seasonal influenza vaccination enlists few new T cells.

The TCR sequence derives from a man aged 45-69 years who received an inactivated influenza vaccine. The rearrangement joins TRBV12-3 or TRBV12-4 to TRBJ1-2, with a possible D match to TRBD1 (6 bases). Sample: PBMCs from blood, taken less than 22 months after vaccination. CDR3 sequence reads: CASSLARYTGPYGYTF. CDR3 DNA sequence: TGTGCCAGCAGTTTAGCGCGCTACACAGGGCCCTATGGCTACACCTTC.